These T cell receptor beta chains were read from a single sample in a study of cytomegalovirus exposure and HLA in healthy donors. Here immunoSEQ multiplex PCR was the method, and the copy in TCRdb shows in-frame clones only, minus some. This table has 110,000 to 150,000 clones, 60% to 75% appearing once. The sample taken for sequencing was PBMCs. These receptors were collected from a young man in good health and CMV-seronegative. CDR3s include the opening cysteine and the closing phenylalanine or tryptophan. The D gene is left open where the match is weak. The listing skips clone size in some rows; elsewhere it reads once, few, many or a size class.

J: TRBJ2-7
D: TRBD2
V: TRBV7-9
size: few
DNA: TGTGCCAGCAGCCCTGATATCGGACTAGGCTTAACGGACGAGCAGTACTTC
CDR3: CASSPDIGLGLTDEQYF

J: TRBJ2-7
D: TRBD2
V: TRBV5-4
size: once
DNA: TGTGCCAGCAGAGGGACTAGCGGAGATTACGAGCAGTACTTC
CDR3: CASRGTSGDYEQYF

J: TRBJ2-3
D: NA
V: TRBV5-4
size: NA
DNA: TGTGCCAGCAGCTTGGGGTGGATTAGCGGACGCACAGATACGCAGTATTTT
CDR3: CASSLGWISGRTDTQYF

J: TRBJ2-2
D: NA
V: TRBV30
size: NA
DNA: TGTGCCTGGAGTGTACCGGACAGTCCTAGGGGGGAGCTGTTTTTT
CDR3: CAWSVPDSPRGELFF

J: TRBJ2-3
D: NA
V: TRBV11-3
size: NA
DNA: TGTGCCAGCAGCTTCGGGGAAGATACGCAGTATTTT
CDR3: CASSFGEDTQYF

J: TRBJ1-1
D: NA
V: TRBV19
size: few
DNA: TGTGCCAGTAGTATAGGCATCGCGACTGAAGCTTTCTTT
CDR3: CASSIGIATEAFF

J: TRBJ1-2
D: TRBD1
V: TRBV6-5
size: NA
DNA: TGTGCCAGCAGGATACCGGGACAGACTTATGGCTACACCTTC
CDR3: CASRIPGQTYGYTF

J: TRBJ2-1
D: TRBD2
V: TRBV12-5
size: NA
DNA: TGTGCTAGTGGTTTGGCTAGCGGGCCCTCCTACAATGAGCAGTTCTTC
CDR3: CASGLASGPSYNEQFF

J: TRBJ2-1
D: NA
V: TRBV7-6
size: once
DNA: TGTGCCAGCAGCTTGTCCCTTGAGCAGTTCTTC
CDR3: CASSLSLEQFF

J: TRBJ1-1
D: TRBD1
V: TRBV4-1
size: NA
DNA: TGCGCCAGCAGCTCGGGACAGGGGGCTAGGTCTGAAGCTTTCTTT
CDR3: CASSSGQGARSEAFF

J: TRBJ1-3
D: NA
V: TRBV6-6
size: few
DNA: TGTGCCAGCGGAGGGGGGGCTAGAAACACCATATATTTT
CDR3: CASGGGARNTIYF

J: TRBJ2-7
D: TRBD1
V: TRBV7-9
size: few
DNA: TGTGCCAGCAGCTCGGGACAGGGGGACGAGCAGTACTTC
CDR3: CASSSGQGDEQYF

J: TRBJ1-5
D: TRBD1
V: TRBV28
size: NA
DNA: TGTGCCAGCAGTTTAGGGGCGGGGGACAGGAAGGATTTT
CDR3: CASSLGAGDRKDF

J: TRBJ2-5
D: TRBD2
V: TRBV6-1
size: NA
DNA: TGTGCCAGCAGTGCCCAACTAGCGGGAATGGAGACCCAGTACTTC
CDR3: CASSAQLAGMETQYF

J: TRBJ1-6
D: NA
V: TRBV5-1
size: once
DNA: TGCGCCAGCAGCCCTCGGGAAACTGCAAATTCACCCCTCCACTTT
CDR3: CASSPRETANSPLHF

J: TRBJ1-1
D: NA
V: TRBV28
size: NA
DNA: TGTGCCAGCAAGACACAGGCCCTGAACACTGAAGCTTTCTTT
CDR3: CASKTQALNTEAFF

J: TRBJ2-1
D: TRBD2
V: TRBV2
size: NA
DNA: TGTGCCAGCAGTAGCGGGAGGGCCGATAATGAGCAGTTCTTC
CDR3: CASSSGRADNEQFF

J: TRBJ2-7
D: TRBD2
V: TRBV4-1
size: NA
DNA: TGCGCCAGCAGCCTTAGAGTGACTAGCGGGAGCTCCTACGAGCAGTACTTC
CDR3: CASSLRVTSGSSYEQYF

J: TRBJ2-3
D: TRBD1
V: TRBV5-4
size: NA
DNA: TGTGCCAGCACCCTGGGACAGGGGGAGGGTACGCAGTATTTT
CDR3: CASTLGQGEGTQYF

J: TRBJ1-1
D: NA
V: TRBV7-9
size: NA
DNA: TGTGCCAGCAGCTTAGCACAGGACACTGAAGCTTTCTTT
CDR3: CASSLAQDTEAFF

J: TRBJ2-3
D: TRBD1
V: TRBV4-2
size: NA
DNA: TGTGCCAGCAGCCAACGACAGGGCCCTAGCACAGATACGCAGTATTTT
CDR3: CASSQRQGPSTDTQYF

J: TRBJ2-7
D: TRBD2
V: TRBV28
size: once
DNA: TGTGCCAGCAGTTTTCTAGCGGGGGGGCGTACCGGAACCTACGAGCAGTACTTC
CDR3: CASSFLAGGRTGTYEQYF

J: TRBJ1-1
D: NA
V: TRBV28
size: NA
DNA: TGTGCCAGCAGTTTAAGGGGAGGCACTGAAGCTTTCTTT
CDR3: CASSLRGGTEAFF

J: TRBJ1-4
D: NA
V: TRBV30
size: NA
DNA: TGTGCCTGGAGTGTGGAGGGTATTGGAACTAATGAAAAACTGTTTTTT
CDR3: CAWSVEGIGTNEKLFF

J: TRBJ2-7
D: TRBD1
V: TRBV30
size: NA
DNA: TGTGCCTGGAGTGCAACCCGGACAGGGGCCGAGCAGTACTTC
CDR3: CAWSATRTGAEQYF

J: TRBJ2-1
D: NA
V: TRBV5-1
size: NA
DNA: TGCGCCAGCAGCTTAGCGGGCCCAAATGGTTACAATGAGCAGTTCTTC
CDR3: CASSLAGPNGYNEQFF

J: TRBJ2-6
D: TRBD1
V: TRBV28
size: NA
DNA: TGTGCCAGCACAAGGGGGCAGATCTCTGGGGCCAACGTCCTGACTTTC
CDR3: CASTRGQISGANVLTF